The rows below give T cell receptor beta chains drawn from one sample of a study of cytomegalovirus exposure and HLA in healthy donors. The assay was immunoSEQ multiplex PCR, and TCRdb's table has in-frame clones only and misses some. The sample contains 120,000 to 150,000 clones, 80% to 85% of which appear only once. The specimen was PBMCs. Receptors were obtained from a male donor in good health and CMV-seropositive. Both conserved end residues are part of each CDR3. A D gene is named only where the DNA matches it firmly. Size tells how often a clone was seen (once, few, many) or the class of an expanded clone, and some rows leave it out.

.	TRBJ2-2	.	TRBV19	CASGRGGVPGELFF	TGTGCCAGTGGGAGAGGAGGGGTGCCCGGGGAGCTGTTTTTT
TRBD2	TRBJ2-6	few	TRBV28	CASSFGRGVLTF	TGTGCCAGCAGTTTTGGGAGGGGCGTTCTGACTTTC
.	TRBJ1-2	.	TRBV19	CASETTGLTYGYTF	TGTGCCAGTGAGACCACTGGGCTGACCTATGGCTACACCTTC
.	TRBJ1-1	.	TRBV19	CASSSRGSTEAFF	TGTGCCAGTAGCTCCAGGGGCAGCACTGAAGCTTTCTTT
TRBD1	TRBJ1-2	.	TRBV7-2	CASSVDRGRLVNGYTF	TGTGCCAGCAGCGTGGACAGGGGGCGCTTAGTGAATGGCTACACCTTC
.	TRBJ1-6	.	TRBV7-9	CASSFEGRGYNSPLHF	TGTGCCAGCAGCTTCGAGGGTCGGGGGTATAATTCACCCCTCCACTTT
.	TRBJ1-6	.	TRBV11-2	CASSRRGGVGMGSPLHF	TGTGCCAGCAGCCGGAGGGGGGGGGTAGGGATGGGCTCACCCCTCCACTTT
TRBD2	TRBJ2-5	.	TRBV5-1	CASRHDGLAGWQETQYF	TGCGCCAGCAGACACGATGGACTAGCGGGTTGGCAAGAGACCCAGTACTTC
TRBD1	TRBJ2-5	.	TRBV5-1	CASSPRDRGETQYF	TGCGCCAGCAGCCCTCGGGACAGGGGGGAGACCCAGTACTTC
.	TRBJ2-7	.	TRBV6-5	CASSYSRGGAYEQYF	TGTGCCAGCAGTTACTCGCGGGGAGGCGCCTACGAGCAGTACTTC
.	TRBJ1-5	.	TRBV28	CASSQTGSGNQPQHF	TGTGCCAGCAGCCAAACAGGGAGTGGTAATCAGCCCCAGCATTTT
TRBD1	TRBJ1-6	once	TRBV9	CASSVDRQGDRNSPLHF	TGTGCCAGCAGCGTAGATAGACAGGGGGATCGTAATTCACCCCTCCACTTT
TRBD2	TRBJ2-1	.	TRBV18	CASSPRLADTYNEQFF	TGTGCCAGCTCACCACGACTAGCGGATACCTACAATGAGCAGTTCTTC
.	TRBJ2-7	.	TRBV19	CASSPSGPPTIYEQYF	TGTGCCAGTAGTCCGTCAGGTCCCCCGACTATCTACGAGCAGTACTTC
.	TRBJ1-2	.	TRBV6-6	CASSSLGTPYGYTF	TGTGCCAGCAGTTCCCTCGGGACACCGTATGGCTACACCTTC
.	TRBJ1-2	.	TRBV23-1	CASSPEYYPAQPYGYTF	TGCGCCAGCAGTCCCGAATACTACCCGGCGCAACCCTATGGCTACACCTTC
.	TRBJ1-1	.	TRBV11-1	CASGSGDLAFF	TGTGCCAGCGGGAGCGGTGATTTAGCTTTCTTT
TRBD1	TRBJ1-2	.	TRBV30	CAWSEIWTGNGYTF	TGTGCCTGGAGCGAGATCTGGACAGGGAATGGCTACACCTTC
.	TRBJ1-1	.	TRBV9	CASSPPQGSGTEAFF	TGTGCCAGCAGCCCCCCTCAGGGGAGTGGAACTGAAGCTTTCTTT
.	TRBJ1-2	.	TRBV21-1	CASSIKARGYGYTF	TGTGCCAGCAGCATCAAGGCACGCGGCTATGGCTACACCTTC
.	TRBJ1-5	once	TRBV15	CATSRDRQNQPQHF	TGTGCCACCAGCAGGGACAGACAAAATCAGCCCCAGCATTTT
.	TRBJ2-1	.	TRBV19	CASSIAGAYNEQFF	TGTGCCAGTAGTATAGCGGGGGCCTACAATGAGCAGTTCTTC
TRBD2	TRBJ2-1	.	TRBV15	CATSRDSGRLAALWNEQFF	TGTGCCACCAGCAGAGATTCAGGGCGACTAGCGGCCCTTTGGAATGAGCAGTTCTTC
.	TRBJ2-3	.	TRBV7-8	CASSFSKGDTQYF	TGTGCCAGCAGCTTCTCGAAGGGGGATACGCAGTATTTT
.	TRBJ2-7	.	TRBV19	CASSPGVAYYEQYF	TGTGCCAGTAGCCCAGGTGTCGCCTATTACGAGCAGTACTTC
.	TRBJ2-1	.	TRBV5-1	CASSLDAGSVSLGQFF	TGCGCCAGCAGCTTGGATGCGGGTTCGGTTTCTCTTGGGCAGTTCTTC
TRBD2	TRBJ2-1	.	TRBV13	CASRDTIGTSGRVSSYNEQFF	TGTGCCAGCCGAGATACTATCGGGACTAGCGGGAGGGTCAGCTCCTACAATGAGCAGTTCTTC
.	TRBJ1-1	.	TRBV7-9	CASSSLAGLITEAFF	TGTGCCAGCAGCTCACTAGCAGGGCTTATCACTGAAGCTTTCTTT
.	TRBJ2-2	.	TRBV9	CASSVVGVTGELFF	TGTGCCAGCAGCGTAGTAGGAGTGACCGGGGAGCTGTTTTTT
.	TRBJ2-3	once	TRBV7-9	CASSLVDGVPSTDTQYF	TGTGCCAGCAGCTTAGTGGACGGGGTCCCCTCCACAGATACGCAGTATTTT
.	TRBJ2-7	.	TRBV5-4	CASSFVGSLGYEQYF	TGTGCCAGCAGCTTTGTGGGGAGTCTGGGCTACGAGCAGTACTTC
TRBD1	TRBJ2-7	.	TRBV5-1	CASSFSGQPTYEQYF	TGCGCCAGCAGCTTCTCGGGACAGCCTACCTACGAGCAGTACTTC
.	TRBJ2-2	.	TRBV13	CASSSGALAGELFF	TGTGCCAGCAGCTCGGGTGCGTTGGCCGGGGAGCTGTTTTTT
.	TRBJ1-1	.	TRBV6-5	CASSYGGEMNTEAFF	TGTGCCAGCAGTTACGGGGGGGAGATGAACACTGAAGCTTTCTTT
TRBD1	TRBJ1-1	.	TRBV7-3	CASSYTGGTEAFF	TGTGCCAGCAGCTACACAGGGGGCACTGAAGCTTTCTTT
TRBD2	TRBJ2-3	.	TRBV7-3	CASSPESGRRADTQYF	TGTGCCAGCAGCCCCGAGAGCGGGAGACGGGCAGATACGCAGTATTTT
TRBD1	TRBJ1-1	.	TRBV7-9	CASSYLGGADTEAFF	TGTGCCAGCAGCTACTTAGGGGGCGCTGACACTGAAGCTTTCTTT
TRBD2	TRBJ2-3	.	TRBV7-9	CASTGELAGGFVDTQYF	TGTGCCAGCACCGGAGAGCTAGCGGGAGGGTTCGTAGATACGCAGTATTTT
.	TRBJ2-2	.	TRBV19	CASSKGHSNTRELFF	TGTGCCAGTAGTAAGGGGCATTCGAACACCAGGGAGCTGTTTTTT
.	TRBJ1-2	.	TRBV6-1	CASTMTDTYGYTF	TGTGCCAGCACTATGACTGATACCTATGGCTACACCTTC
.	TRBJ2-7	.	TRBV7-9	CASSFQGAPEQYF	TGTGCCAGCAGCTTTCAGGGCGCCCCCGAGCAGTACTTC
.	TRBJ2-1	.	TRBV7-2	CASSLIINEQFF	TGTGCCAGCAGCTTAATAATCAATGAGCAGTTCTTC
TRBD1	TRBJ1-2	.	TRBV18	CASSPGQANYGYTF	TGTGCCAGCTCACCGGGACAGGCTAACTATGGCTACACCTTC
TRBD1	TRBJ2-4	.	TRBV4-1	CASSQGFHRGRTKNIQYF	TGCGCCAGCAGCCAAGGCTTTCACAGGGGACGGACCAAAAACATTCAGTACTTC
.	TRBJ2-6	.	TRBV10-3	CAISESVIGAGANVLTF	TGTGCCATCAGTGAGTCGGTCATAGGGGCCGGGGCCAACGTCCTGACTTTC
.	TRBJ2-7	.	TRBV2	CASSEGTPVTYEQYF	TGTGCCAGCAGTGAGGGGACACCGGTAACCTACGAGCAGTACTTC
.	TRBJ1-3	few	TRBV5-6	CASSLVGYYSGNTIYF	TGTGCCAGCAGCTTGGTTGGGTACTACTCTGGAAACACCATATATTTT
.	TRBJ2-3	.	TRBV11-1	CASSLRGRETDTQYF	TGTGCCAGCAGCTTAAGGGGCCGCGAAACAGATACGCAGTATTTT
.	TRBJ2-7	.	TRBV4-1	CASSQGVGSSYEQYF	TGCGCCAGCAGCCAAGGGGTGGGGAGCTCCTACGAGCAGTACTTC
TRBD1	TRBJ1-6	.	TRBV29-1	CSVKTGTGYNSPLHF	TGCAGCGTTAAAACCGGGACAGGCTATAATTCACCCCTCCACTTT
.	TRBJ1-4	.	TRBV6-1	CASSDDRHPGKLFF	TGTGCCAGCAGTGACGACAGACACCCAGGGAAACTGTTTTTT
.	TRBJ1-5	few	TRBV5-6	CASSLIDRPNQPQHF	TGTGCCAGCAGCTTGATTGACAGACCTAATCAGCCCCAGCATTTT
TRBD2	TRBJ2-5	.	TRBV7-9	CASSLPTSGGVQETQYF	TGTGCCAGCAGCTTACCGACTAGCGGGGGGGTACAAGAGACCCAGTACTTC
.	TRBJ2-1	.	TRBV7-2	CASSLVAGLYSNEQFF	TGTGCCAGCAGCTTAGTGGCAGGGCTATATTCCAATGAGCAGTTCTTC
TRBD2	TRBJ2-1	.	TRBV7-2	CASSPQREDEQFF	TGTGCCAGCAGCCCTCAGCGGGAGGATGAGCAGTTCTTC